These 5 T cell receptor beta chains share one sample of origin, sequenced in a study of Graves' ophthalmopathy and Graves' hyperthyroidism. The TCR beta CDR3 regions underwent amplification from RNA transcripts. After a first-round RT-PCR with HTBI primers, a second-round multiplex PCR was run. TCRdb analysed the multiplex PCR reads with MiXCR anew, one entry per CDR3 protein. This table holds fewer than 650,000 distinct CDR3 sequences, 20% to 25% found once. Sequencing input: peripheral blood. These receptors all stem from a woman aged 18-29 years with stable Graves' hyperthyroidism. Some clones in this sample may be carry-over from other donors' samples.

The chain uses TRBV12-3 or TRBV12-4 and TRBJ1-1; TRBD1 matches 9 bases. The CDR3 runs to 16 residues. V shed 5 bases and J 1 base; nucleotides not matched to a gene: 8. CDR3 DNA sequence: TGTGCCAGCAGTGAGGGGACAGGGTCCGCGAACACTGAAGCTTTCTTT. It codes for CASSEGTGSANTEAFF.

This chain joins TRBV20-1 and TRBJ1-1; 7 bases are shared with TRBD1. The trim removed 7 bases at V and 5 bases at J, leaving 7 bases unmatched. The germline V gene encodes CDR1 DFQATT and CDR2 SNEGSKA (reference sequence). This CDR3 has 12 amino acids. CDR3 sequence: CSVSRGTTEAFF. CDR3 coding DNA: TGCAGTGTCAGCAGGGGGACAACTGAAGCTTTCTTT.

Comments on this clonotype: A much larger clone is a single base away; this may be a read error. The chain has TRBV15 and TRBJ2-2, with D perhaps matching TRBD2 (6 bases). CDR1 LNHNV and CDR2 YYDKDF come from the germline V gene (reference sequence). The CDR3 runs to 15 residues. CDR3 protein: CATSTSGQNTGEMFF. The CDR3 nucleotides read TGTGCCACCAGCACAAGCGGGCAGAACACCGGGGAGATGTTTTTT.

This clonotype was seen at least ten times. The chain uses TRBV30 and TRBJ1-1; D uncertain. V was cut by 3 bases and J by 0 bases, with 8 bases left in between. Germline V CDR1 and CDR2: GTSNPN, SVGIG (reference sequence). This CDR3 contains 13 residues. CDR3 bases: TGTGCCTGGAGGTACCAGATGAACACTGAAGCTTTCTTT. Translating gives CAWRYQMNTEAFF.

This clonotype was counted many times. V usage is TRBV2 and J usage is TRBJ2-4; 10 nucleotides line up with TRBD1. J was trimmed by 8 bases and V by 6 bases; bases with no gene match: 4. The CDR3 sequence is 13 residues long. CDR1 is SNHLY, CDR2 FYNNEI, per germline. The CDR3 region has the DNA TGTGCCAGCAGCCGGACAGGGGGGGACATTCAGTACTTC. This sequence encodes CASSRTGGDIQYF.